These 13 T cell receptor beta chains were sequenced from one sample in a study of identical twins' blood T cells. TCRdb reprocessed the 5' RACE reads with MiXCR, giving one entry per CDR3 protein. The table lists 350,000 to 450,000 distinct CDR3 sequences, roughly 31% of them singletons. Sequencing input: PBMCs. The source is a woman aged 18 to 55 in good health.

V is TRBV7-9 and J is TRBJ2-1, with 8 bases lining up with TRBD2. The CDR3 is 17 amino acids. The trim removed 0 bases at V and 8 bases at J, leaving 12 bases unmatched. Per the germline V gene, CDR1 is SEHNR and CDR2 is FQNEAQ (reference sequence). The CDR3 DNA sequence: TGTGCCAGCAGCTTAGCCGTGGGAGGTAGCGGGGATGATGAGCAGTTCTTC. Translated: CASSLAVGGSGDDEQFF. Supplemented by reference TRBV7-9 and TRBJ2-1, the full variable domain reads DTGVSQNPRHKITKRGQNVTFRCDPISEHNRLYWYRQTLGQGPEFLTYFQNEAQLEKSRLLSDRFSAERPKGSFSTLEIQRTEQGDSAMYLCASSLAVGGSGDDEQFFGPGTRLTVL.

In its sample, this clonotype was seen many times. The gene calls are TRBV11-2 and TRBJ2-3, with 11 positions matching TRBD2. This CDR3 is built from 15 residues. Losses at the gene ends were 7 bases for V and 5 bases for J; bases not matched to a gene: 8. Per the germline V gene, CDR1 is SGHAT and CDR2 is FQNNGV. Here the CDR3 reads CASTPTSGEGDTQYF. DNA for the CDR3: TGTGCCAGCACCCCGACTAGCGGGGAGGGAGATACGCAGTATTTT. Drawing the rest from reference TRBV11-2 and TRBJ2-3, the complete variable domain is EAGVAQSPRYKIIEKRQSVAFWCNPISGHATLYWYQQILGQGPKLLIQFQNNGVVDDSQLPKDRFSAERLKGVDSTLKIQPAKLEDSAVYLCASTPTSGEGDTQYFGPGTRLTVL.

This clonotype was seen only a few times. This chain uses TRBV29-1 with TRBJ2-3; either TRBD1 or TRBD2 may fit D (5 bases each). V gave up 0 bases and J gave up 2 bases, with 9 bases separating them. CDR1 is SQVTM, CDR2 ANQGSEA, per germline. The length of the CDR3 is 14 residues. The CDR3 loop is CSVEDWGITDTQYF. The CDR3 DNA reads TGCAGCGTTGAAGATTGGGGGATCACAGATACGCAGTATTTT.

This clonotype was picked up a small number of times. V usage is TRBV9 and J usage is TRBJ1-6, with 9 bases identical to TRBD1. J gave up 7 bases and V 3 bases, and 5 bases lay outside the gene matches. This CDR3 is built from 15 residues. The germline gives CDR1 SGDLS, CDR2 YYNGEE. CDR3 region: CASSAGTGTNSPLHF. Here the CDR3 DNA reads TGTGCCAGCAGCGCCGGGACAGGGACGAATTCACCCCTCCACTTT. The full variable domain, completed using reference TRBV9 and TRBJ1-6, is DSGVTQTPKHLITATGQRVTLRCSPRSGDLSVYWYQQSLDQGLQFLIQYYNGEERAKGNILERFSAQQFPDLHSELNLSSLELGDSALYFCASSAGTGTNSPLHFGNGTRLTVT.

The rearrangement links TRBV19 to TRBJ2-2, with D uncertain. The CDR3 extends over 14 amino acids. Germline V gene lookup returns CDR1 LNHDA and CDR2 SQIVND (reference sequence). V lost 6 bases, J lost 0 bases, and 8 bases lay in between. CDR3 DNA: TGTGCCAGTAGAGTCCGACCGAACACCGGGGAGCTGTTTTTT. Protein: CASRVRPNTGELFF. Supplemented by reference TRBV19 and TRBJ2-2, the full variable domain reads DGGITQSPKYLFRKEGQNVTLSCEQNLNHDAMYWYRQDPGQGLRLIYYSQIVNDFQKGDIAEGYSVSREKKESFPLTVTSAQKNPTAFYLCASRVRPNTGELFFGEGSRLTVL.

This clonotype came up a few times. CDR3: CASSQSRELFF. The CDR3, as DNA: TGTGCCAGCAGCCAGAGCAGGGAGCTGTTTTTT. The V call is TRBV14, the J call TRBJ2-2; D gene ambiguous. Per germline, CDR1 SGHDN and CDR2 FVKESK. Between the trimmed V and J ends, which lost 3 bases and 9 bases, there was a span of 5 bases. This CDR3 is built from 11 residues. The full variable domain, its missing parts supplied by reference TRBV14 and TRBJ2-2, is EAGVTQFPSHSVIEKGQTVTLRCDPISGHDNLYWYRRVMGKEIKFLLHFVKESKQDESGMPNNRFLAERTGGTYSTLKVQPAELEDSGVYFCASSQSRELFFGEGSRLTVL.

The chain employs TRBV20-1 and TRBJ2-7; a weak D match, TRBD1 (6 bases). Trimming removed 4 bases from V and 2 bases from J, with 9 bases in between. CDR1 is DFQATT and CDR2 is SNEGSKA in the germline V gene (reference sequence). The CDR3 is 12 residues long. CDR3 amino acids: CSAKDSPYEQYF. The CDR3 DNA follows: TGCAGTGCTAAGGACAGCCCCTACGAGCAGTACTTC.

The sample holds many counts of this clonotype. The chain couples TRBV6-5 to TRBJ1-1, with unresolved D. Germline V CDR1 and CDR2: MNHEY, SVGAGI. The CDR3 has 16 residues. V lost 2 bases and J lost 1, with 14 bases in between. The CDR3 region has the DNA TGTGCCAGCAGTTACGGGGTATGGGATGCGAACACTGAAGCTTTCTTT. As protein: CASSYGVWDANTEAFF.

This clonotype came up many times. The V gene is TRBV18, the J gene TRBJ2-7; a weak D match, TRBD1 (6 bases). The germline V and J ends were trimmed by 8 bases and 0 bases, with 14 bases remaining between them. Germline loops: CDR1 KGHSH, CDR2 LQKENI. The CDR3 sequence is 14 residues long. CDR3 loop: CASSPRTASYEQYF. The CDR3 coding sequence is TGTGCCAGCAGCCCTAGGACAGCCTCCTACGAGCAGTACTTC.

This clonotype was observed a few times. The V and J genes are TRBV5-1 and TRBJ1-1, with 10 bases fitting TRBD1. Germline loops: CDR1 SGHRS, CDR2 YFSETQ. Trimming took 3 bases from V and 5 from J; bases not matched to a gene: 7. This CDR3 is 15 amino acids long. The CDR3 reads CASSWGDRGKTEAFF. The CDR3 DNA reads TGCGCCAGCAGCTGGGGGGACAGGGGAAAAACTGAAGCTTTCTTT.

The chain joins TRBV9 to TRBJ2-4; D not certain. The length of the CDR3 is 13 residues. Germline-derived CDR1 and CDR2 are SGDLS and YYNGEE. Trimming took off 0 bases at V and 13 bases at J, with 14 bases between the two ends. CDR3 in amino acids: CASSVEVDQPQYF. CDR3 bases: TGTGCCAGCAGCGTAGAGGTGGACCAACCCCAGTACTTC.

This clonotype appeared a few times. This rearrangement joins TRBV20-1 to TRBJ2-3, with 7 nucleotides matching TRBD1. The CDR3 has 13 residues. Germline V lookup: CDR1 DFQATT, CDR2 SNEGSKA (reference sequence). V lost 8 bases and J lost 2; bases outside the gene matches: 7. CDR3 in DNA: TGCAGTCTAAAGGGGGCTCCCACAGATACGCAGTATTTT. Encoded protein: CSLKGAPTDTQYF.

In this sample, this clonotype turned up a few times. This sequence joins TRBV18 and TRBJ2-2; D is unresolved. CDR1 KGHSH and CDR2 LQKENI come from the germline V gene. The V gene lost 2 bases and the J gene lost 9 bases, with 4 bases spanning the gap. The CDR3 covers 11 residues. The CDR3 region has the DNA TGTGCCAGCTCACCAGAGAGGGAGCTGTTTTTT. Its protein product is CASSPERELFF.